This TCR beta chain derives from a study of cytomegalovirus exposure and HLA in healthy donors (dated by TCRdb to about 2017). With respect to the entire study: In an earlier analysis of fewer than 750 of the donors, 250 to 350 Gb of sequence data and approximately 120 million unique TCR beta sequences from 180 million or so T cells were reported. Using immunosequencing, the study profiled T cell repertoires from around 670 subjects and related those repertoires to cytomegalovirus serostatus. An early release covering roughly 580 HLA-typed donors comprised about 300 gigabases of sequencing data and tens of millions of unique TCR sequences. Four or five DR-DQ haplotypes were handled as single units for association and clustering because linkage in the cohort was strong. To decide whether each TCR beta V gene segment behaved as functional or pseudogenic, an earlier analysis of 587 of the donors relied on high-throughput TCR beta sequencing. Donor age, sex, ethnicity and CMV serostatus were collected together with the repertoire data. Class I and class II HLA loci were covered by the typing at four-digit resolution. In addition to the first cohort of around 670 subjects, a separate validation cohort of 120 different subjects was used. The number of typed donors differed by locus: roughly 629-630 for A, B, C, DRB1 and DQB1; some 500 for DQA1; some 610 for DPA1; and around 450 for DPB1. Rather than using new phenotypic data, the later analysis identified candidate immune exposures from TCR beta sequences and from how often those sequences occurred across donors. Among the roughly 410 genotyped donors, approximately 77% belonged to the genetic ancestry cluster associated with self-reported Caucasian donors. In a later analysis, previously published TCR beta repertoires from about 640 donors were re-analyzed and high-resolution HLA genotyping was added so that TCR occurrence patterns could be studied. The aim of the study was to test whether cataloging public T cell receptors could identify signatures of past pathogen exposure. To predict cytomegalovirus infection status, the study combined high-throughput TCR immunosequencing, statistical association of individual TCRs with disease status, and machine learning. Genome-wide SNP genotypes for about 65% of the roughly 670 donors were used in a later genetic analysis, which treated that subset as a discovery cohort. On average, around 240,000 unique TCR beta nucleotide sequences were sequenced per donor among 398 genotyped donors of the cohort, with roughly 18% of those sequences being non-productive. All discovery cohort repertoires had been generated on a single sequencing platform.

The protocol used for the library was the immunoSEQ multiplex PCR assay. The multiplex PCR relied on a mix of 60 forward primers for TCR Vbeta segments and 13 reverse primers for TCR Jbeta segments. A multiplex PCR assay on genomic DNA amplified the CDR3 region of rearranged TCR beta genes. Amplified TCR beta libraries were sequenced as 87-base-pair reads on the Illumina HiSeq System. In the source study's methods: A later analysis counted 65 million to 90 million unique TCR beta chains across the 650 to 800 repertoires, and around 9.9 million of these chains were shared by at least two donors. Raw reads were error-corrected and collapsed into unique sequences by a nearest-neighbor algorithm in which closely related sequences were merged to remove PCR and sequencing errors. To assign V, D and J gene segments, CDR3 sequences were aligned to IMGT reference sequences. For a sequence to be retained, at least a six-nucleotide match to both a V gene segment and a J gene segment was required. A rearrangement counted as productive if the CDR3 had no stop codons and remained in frame with V and J, and every other rearrangement counted as non-productive. Following IMGT convention, CDR3 was defined as the stretch from the second conserved V-encoded cysteine to the conserved J-encoded phenylalanine. Sequences without an unambiguous match to a single V gene segment were excluded from the earlier analysis of a few hundred of the donors. An earlier analysis of approximately 590 of the donors called V segments functional above 56.7% productive rearrangements and segregating when the between-donor standard deviation exceeded 5%. A statistical classification framework was developed to diagnose cytomegalovirus status using the catalog of TCR beta chain sequences. A later analysis assigned V and J genes by comparing TCR nucleotide sequences with IMGT/GENE-DB human TR gene sequences. In a later analysis, CDR3 sequences and most-parsimonious VDJ recombination scenarios were assigned using the TCRdist pipeline. In a later analysis, every TCR beta chain was defined by the combination of its CDR3 amino acid sequence and its V-gene family, and reads without a unique V-gene family were dropped. In a later analysis, some 600 highly shared, low-generation-probability nucleotide sequences were removed to address suspected cross-contamination and a sequencing artifact. A later analysis calculated a clonal expansion index for each public chain from normalized within-repertoire ranks of inferred template counts. In a later analysis, generation probabilities were computed using a VDJ recombination model fitted to out-of-frame rearrangements, and the results were checked against IGoR. In a later analysis, hypergeometric tests were used to score TCR-TCR, TCR-HLA and TCR-CMV co-occurrence, with a repertoire-size bias correction applied to TCR pairs. To estimate false discovery rates, a later analysis permuted the HLA or CMV assignments 20 times. In a later analysis, co-occurring TCRs were grouped with DBSCAN, and TCRdist sequence similarity was added when clustering was performed within HLA-allele-positive subsets. For co-occurrence clustering, repertoires with fewer than 30,000 or more than 120,000 public chains were excluded, along with four or five repertoires with anomalous nucleotide sharing. Not all clones reach the TCRdb copy of this immuneACCESS table, which keeps in-frame sequences only. Checked studies attribute under half of the gap to unresolved V genes and leave the rest unexplained. The D gene and trimming were derived from the DNA, and the V and J assignments and clone size from that table. In this sample the table shows 150,000 to 200,000 clones, around 77% of which occur a single time. The ten largest clones take up about 1.9% of the sample.

The cohort was made up of approximately 670 healthy bone marrow donors. Cohort members were all nominally healthy when sampled, although unrecorded immune exposures were likely present. The donor tested CMV seronegative and was one of the 352 seronegative cohort members. Each donor provided a peripheral blood sample, and peripheral blood mononuclear cells were used for TCR beta sequencing. Genomic DNA extraction from the blood cell samples was performed with the Qiagen DNeasy Blood Extraction Kit. Broad study findings and their caveats: Presence/absence analyses assumed roughly uniform sequencing depth across donors, an assumption that may not hold. In a later analysis, HLA-associated TCR beta chains showed more clonal expansion and lower generation probabilities than non-associated chains that were equally common. An association between a missense DCLRE1C variant and V-gene and J-gene trimming of TCR beta chains was found in a later genetic analysis and replicated in an independent cohort. A cluster of highly shared sequence variants was judged likely to represent a technical artifact of the sequencing pipeline. In a later genetic analysis, fewer N-insertions in productive TCRs were reported among donors in an Asian-associated ancestry cluster than the approximately 670-donor mean. In a later analysis, most CMV-associated TCR beta chains were found to appear HLA-restricted, with HLA associations seemingly driven largely by CMV exposure. CMV serostatus was the only immune exposure information available for the cohort. Most TCR sequences were seen in very few donors, while some public TCRs were found in many individuals. A further reported finding was that TCR beta sequences accurately predicted the HLA-A and HLA-B alleles for most subjects in the first cohort. In a later analysis, several top co-occurrence clusters were reported to appear linked to parvovirus B19, influenza, CMV and Epstein-Barr virus. The authors suggested that the approach could potentially be extended to other disease states and immunological phenotypes. The earlier analysis of approximately 560 of the donors excluded 15 to 20 rarely observed V segments, including chromosome 9 orphons, because counts were too low. The classifier was reported to diagnose cytomegalovirus status with high specificity and sensitivity in both the original and validation cohorts. Because HLA typing was missing for some donors at each locus, association tests included only the typed subset. Specific HLA alleles were associated with about 17,000 TCR beta sequences at a false discovery rate of 0.05 in a later analysis. The 87-base-pair reads could not distinguish some IMGT-functional V segments, including TRBV6-2 and TRBV6-3, so those segments were excluded. A later analysis found that TCR association rates varied across HLA loci, with DRB1 alleles showing the most associated TCRs and HLA-C alleles the fewest. Assigning TCR associations to individual alleles was difficult when HLA alleles, especially DR and DQ, strongly co-occurred. In vitro tests confirmed that three of the cytomegalovirus-associated TCR beta chains recognize cytomegalovirus antigens. In this cohort, only TCR beta chains were sequenced, and detectable features were limited by the absence of alpha or paired-chain data. Linkage disequilibrium might explain the correlated functional status among segregating V segments, but an unknown experimental factor could not be ruled out. In an earlier analysis of approximately 590 of the donors, most TCR beta V segments were observed in productive rearrangements about 90% or about 30% of the time, broadly matching IMGT annotations. The study gave a list of 150 to 200 TCR beta chains associated with cytomegalovirus.

On this clone: Its antigen is currently not known. Base qualities are not at hand, and no much larger clone is one base apart.

Via the germline V gene, CDR1 is SGHRS and CDR2 YFSETQ. Including cysteine and phenylalanine, the CDR3 has 18 amino acids. Only CDR3 DNA is held: 54 bases, read in frame from base 1. V loses 0 bases at its end and J loses 0 bases; junction bases beyond the gene matches: 4. The V gene is TRBV5-1 and the J gene is TRBJ2-1, and 12 bases in between align with TRBD2. The source material was PBMCs. This clonotype originated in a man younger than 45 in good health and CMV-seronegative. The CDR3 has the sequence CASSLGLAGVPSYNEQFF. The DNA sequence reads TGCGCCAGCAGCTTGGGACTAGCGGGGGTTCCCTCCTACAATGAGCAGTTCTTC.